This entry is about one T cell receptor (beta chain). What it binds is unknown. As for time point: blood 4 weeks post-SBRT, at nephrectomy. The sample's treatment: 15 Gy SBRT to primary tumor, nephrectomy 4 weeks later. Nephrectomy followed 15 Gy stereotactic body radiation by 4 weeks. Repertoires were generated with immunoSEQ multiplex PCR, while TCRdb's copy carries only in-frame clones and drops some. Among roughly 80,000 clones, 70% to 90% were seen once, and the ten largest hold more than 2%. The data are from a study of radiation and T cells in renal cell carcinoma. Study findings and constraints: Top tumor clonotypes rose in blood 2 weeks post-radiation, then contracted.

The germline V gene encodes CDR1 MDHEN and CDR2 SYDVKM. CDR3 length equals 15 residues. Trimming cost V 6 bases and J 4 bases, with 15 bases left between them. The specimen was blood, collected from a patient whose treatment included radiotherapy and nephrectomy. The chain joins TRBV28 to TRBJ2-2; maybe TRBD2 (5 bases). The clonotype was recovered from an older woman with renal cell carcinoma. The CDR3 nucleotides are TGTGCCAGCAGCCATACTAGGGTGGGCACCGGGGAGCTGTTTTTT. It yields the protein CASSHTRVGTGELFF.